These 22 T cell receptor beta chains came from one sample sequenced in a study of T cell changes during pregnancy in multiple sclerosis. The data were produced by immunoSEQ multiplex PCR, yet TCRdb's version contains in-frame clones alone and is incomplete. The repertoire holds some 40,000 clones, approximately 94% seen once, with about 0.4% in the top ten. The sequencing here drew on CD4+ T cells from peripheral blood mononuclear cells, taken in the second trimester of pregnancy. These receptors were obtained from a female donor with multiple sclerosis, enrolled in a pregnancy study.

The chain joins TRBV29-1 to TRBJ1-1, with 7 bases identical to TRBD1. Looked up from germline, CDR1 is SQVTM and CDR2 is ANQGSEA. This CDR3 has 13 amino acids. Trimming removed 6 bases from V and 4 bases from J; junction bases left unmatched: 8. CDR3 bases: TGCAGCGTCCTACAGGGGCGGAGCACTGAAGCTTTCTTT. Its protein product is CSVLQGRSTEAFF.

The chain recombines TRBV27 with TRBJ2-3; a weak D match, TRBD2 (5 bases). There are 15 residues in the CDR3. The V gene lost 6 bases and the J gene lost 2 bases, with 15 bases spanning the gap. Germline CDR1 and CDR2: MNHEY and SMNVEV (reference sequence). In DNA form, the CDR3 reads TGTGCCAGCAGCCGACTATCCGACAACACAGATACGCAGTATTTT. Its protein is CASSRLSDNTDTQYF.

CDR3 in amino acids: CASSLKGAEQYF. The DNA for the CDR3 is TGTGCCAGCAGTTTAAAGGGGGCCGAGCAGTACTTC. The J gene is TRBJ2-7, the V gene TRBV27; 7 bases are shared with TRBD1. CDR3 length: 12 residues. CDR1 MNHEY and CDR2 SMNVEV come from the germline V gene (reference sequence). Trimming cost V 2 bases and J 6 bases; bases outside gene matches: 1.

The CDR3, as DNA: TGTGCCAGCAGTTACTCAGAGGTCGGGGGCTATGGCTACACCTTC. Translated: CASSYSEVGGYGYTF. V and J are TRBV6-5 and TRBJ1-2; maybe TRBD1 (5 bases). The V gene's germline CDR1 is MNHEY and CDR2 SVGAGI. V was pared by 0 bases and J by 4 bases, with 12 bases between. The CDR3 loop spans 15 amino acids.

The V gene is TRBV6-4, the J gene TRBJ1-4, with D unclear. The CDR3 spans 14 residues. V was shortened by 3 bases and J by 4 bases, with 9 bases between the two germline ends. CDR1 and CDR2 from the germline V gene are MRHNA and SNTAGT. The CDR3 sequence: CASSESANNEKLFF. For the CDR3, the DNA is TGTGCCAGCAGTGAAAGTGCTAATAATGAAAAACTGTTTTTT.

The chain links TRBV28 to TRBJ2-7; D perhaps matches TRBD1 (6 bases). The V gene lost 6 bases and the J gene lost 1 base, with 19 bases spanning the gap. CDR1 is MDHEN, CDR2 SYDVKM, per germline. This CDR3 region has 16 residues. CDR3 nucleotide sequence: TGTGCCAGCAGGTTAAACAGGGCCCCTTCTTCCTACGAGCAGTACTTC. Its translation is CASRLNRAPSSYEQYF. The full variable domain, in which reference TRBV28 and TRBJ2-7 provide the parts outside the CDR3, is DVKVTQSSRYLVKRTGEKVFLECVQDMDHENMFWYRQDPGLGLRLIYFSYDVKMKEKGDIPEGYSVSREKKERFSLILESASTNQTSMYLCASRLNRAPSSYEQYFGPGTRLTVT.

This chain joins TRBV7-3 and TRBJ2-2, with 11 bases identical to TRBD2. The CDR3 is made up of 16 amino acids. Trimming removed 5 bases from V and 7 bases from J; junction bases left unmatched: 9. Germline V gene sequence: CDR1 SGHTA, CDR2 FQGTGA. As DNA, the CDR3 is TGTGCCAGCAGCCCCAGTAGCGGGAGGGCCTTCGGGGAGCTGTTTTTT. Translating it yields CASSPSSGRAFGELFF.

The chain recombines TRBV11-2 with TRBJ1-6, with 8 nucleotides matching TRBD1. The CDR3 totals 15 residues. V shed 7 bases, J shed 8 bases, and the junction held 10 bases outside the gene matches. Germline values: CDR1 SGHAT, CDR2 FQNNGV. CDR3 region: CASNPRQGFDSPLHF. Written as DNA, the CDR3 is TGTGCCAGCAACCCCCGACAGGGGTTTGATTCACCCCTCCACTTT.

The J gene is TRBJ2-5, the V gene TRBV7-3; TRBD2 aligns across 11 bases. CDR3 size: 18 residues. The V gene end was trimmed by 4 bases and the J gene end by 5 bases; junction bases not matched to a gene: 15. Germline CDR1 SGHTA, CDR2 FQGTGA. The CDR3 spells CASSSGVAGGRIRETQYF. DNA for the CDR3: TGTGCCAGCAGCTCAGGGGTAGCGGGGGGGCGTATTAGGGAGACCCAGTACTTC.

The rearrangement uses TRBV23-1 and TRBJ2-3; D might be TRBD1 (5 bases). TRBV23-1 is treated as an ORF (open reading frame) with a function not yet certain. The CDR3 sequence is 18 residues long. The V end was cut by 2 bases, the J end by 4 bases, with 22 bases between. CDR3 nucleotide sequence: TGCGCCAGCAGTCAAAACCGCCAGGGTTCCAAAAGTTCAGATACGCAGTATTTT. The encoded protein is CASSQNRQGSKSSDTQYF.

This clone has just one count. This rearrangement joins TRBV5-4 to TRBJ2-2, with TRBD1 matching 8 bases. CDR3 length: 15 amino acids. Germline loops: CDR1 SGHNT, CDR2 YYREEE (reference sequence). V lost 4 bases, J lost 2 bases, and 4 bases stayed unmatched. The DNA for the CDR3 is TGTGCCAGCAGCAGGGGACAGGCTAACACCGGGGAGCTGTTTTTT. Translated, it gives CASSRGQANTGELFF.

The rearrangement uses TRBV6-1 and TRBJ1-5; D perhaps matches TRBD1 (6 bases). CDR3 length: 16 residues. Trimming pared 1 base from V and 0 bases from J, leaving 10 bases between. Germline V CDR1 and CDR2: MNHNS, SASEGT. CDR3 loop: CASSEGQVYSNQPQHF. CDR3 coding DNA: TGTGCCAGCAGTGAAGGACAGGTATATAGCAATCAGCCCCAGCATTTT.

The genes are TRBV4-1 and TRBJ2-3; 8 nucleotides match TRBD2. The germline V gene encodes CDR1 MGHRA and CDR2 YSYEKL. This CDR3 comprises 14 residues. The junction had 4 bases not matched to a gene; V was cut back by 2 bases and J by 6 bases. CDR3: CASSQPASGDTQYF. The CDR3 DNA reads as TGCGCCAGCAGCCAACCGGCTAGCGGGGATACGCAGTATTTT.

The genes are TRBV9 and TRBJ2-2, with D tentatively TRBD1 (5 bases). The CDR3 consists of 15 residues. Per the germline V gene, CDR1 is SGDLS and CDR2 is YYNGEE. V was cut by 0 bases and J by 1 base, with 7 bases left in between. Here the CDR3 DNA reads TGTGCCAGCAGCGTAGGACAGCGGAACACCGGGGAGCTGTTTTTT. This encodes CASSVGQRNTGELFF.

The genes are TRBV5-4 and TRBJ1-2; a weak D match, TRBD1 (6 bases). The V end lost 2 bases, the J end lost 5 bases, and 16 bases lay between the germline ends. The CDR3 contains 15 residues. Per germline, CDR1 SGHNT and CDR2 YYREEE (reference sequence). As DNA, the CDR3 is TGTGCCAGCAGCTTCTCTCCGGACAGATTATATGGCTACACCTTC. It codes for CASSFSPDRLYGYTF.

The V gene is TRBV5-1, the J gene TRBJ2-3, with 9 nucleotides matching TRBD1. Germline CDR1 reads SGHRS; CDR2 reads YFSETQ. Trimming took 7 bases from V and 0 from J; bases not matched to a gene: 12. CDR3 size: 17 residues. CDR3 amino acids: CASAGQGLSSSTDTQYF. CDR3 DNA: TGCGCCAGCGCGGGACAGGGACTCAGTTCTAGCACAGATACGCAGTATTTT.

The rearrangement links TRBV11-1 to TRBJ1-3; D call uncertain. This CDR3 is 14 amino acids long. Germline lookup yields CDR1 SGHAT and CDR2 FQDESV (reference sequence). Trimming stripped 2 bases from V and 1 base from J, with 6 bases between. DNA of the CDR3: TGTGCCAGCAGCTTAACCGGGTCTGGAAACACCATATATTTT. This codes for CASSLTGSGNTIYF.

The V call is TRBV11-2, the J call TRBJ2-1, with TRBD2 matching 10 bases. The CDR3 has 16 amino acids. The germline CDR1 and CDR2 sequences are SGHAT and FQNNGV. With V trimmed by 5 bases and J by 6 bases, 10 bases remained unmatched. The CDR3 here is CASSPRLAGQGNEQFF. The CDR3 DNA reads TGTGCCAGCAGCCCAAGACTAGCGGGCCAAGGCAATGAGCAGTTCTTC.

V and J are TRBV30 and TRBJ2-1, with D unclear. This CDR3 region has 15 residues. Between the trimmed V and J ends, which lost 3 bases and 0 bases, there was a span of 12 bases. CDR1 is GTSNPN and CDR2 is SVGIG in the germline V gene (reference sequence). CDR3 coding DNA: TGTGCCTGGAGGGCCAAAAGGAGCTCCTACAATGAGCAGTTCTTC. This codes for CAWRAKRSSYNEQFF.

V and J are TRBV28 and TRBJ2-1, with D unresolved. The germline gives CDR1 MDHEN, CDR2 SYDVKM. This CDR3 has 12 residues. Trimming stripped 5 bases from V and 9 bases from J, with 11 bases between. CDR3 loop: CASSTQVGEQFF. CDR3 DNA: TGTGCCAGCAGTACACAAGTTGGTGAGCAGTTCTTC.

The rearrangement uses TRBV5-6 and TRBJ2-5; 7 bases agree with TRBD1. V gave up 2 bases and J gave up 5 bases; unmatched junction bases: 15. The CDR3 loop spans 17 amino acids. Germline-derived CDR1 and CDR2 are SGHDT and YYEEEE. CDR3 DNA: TGTGCCAGCAGCTTTTCGAGGACAGGTAGAGGTGGGGAGACCCAGTACTTC. Translated, it gives CASSFSRTGRGGETQYF.

The V gene is TRBV12-5, the J gene TRBJ1-5; maybe TRBD1 (5 bases). V was shortened by 1 base and J by 6 bases, with 13 bases between the two germline ends. There are 15 residues in the CDR3. Per germline, CDR1 LGHNT and CDR2 FRNRAP. In DNA form, the CDR3 reads TGTGCTAGTGGTTTGGAGGCCAGGGCCGGTCAGCCCCAGCATTTT. This sequence encodes CASGLEARAGQPQHF.